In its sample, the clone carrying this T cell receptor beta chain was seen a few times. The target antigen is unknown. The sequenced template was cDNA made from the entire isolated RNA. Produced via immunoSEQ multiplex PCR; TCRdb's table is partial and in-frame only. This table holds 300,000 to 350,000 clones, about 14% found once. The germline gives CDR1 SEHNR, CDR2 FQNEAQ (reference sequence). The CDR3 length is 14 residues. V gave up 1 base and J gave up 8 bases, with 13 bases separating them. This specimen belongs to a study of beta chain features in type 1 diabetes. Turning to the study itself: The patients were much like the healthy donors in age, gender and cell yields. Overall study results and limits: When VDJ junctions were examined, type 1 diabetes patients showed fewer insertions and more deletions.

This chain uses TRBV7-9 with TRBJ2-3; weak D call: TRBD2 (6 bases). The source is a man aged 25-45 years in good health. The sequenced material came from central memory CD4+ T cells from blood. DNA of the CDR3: TGTGCCAGCAGCTTAGACCTCTCTAGCGCTACGCAGTATTTT. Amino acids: CASSLDLSSATQYF.